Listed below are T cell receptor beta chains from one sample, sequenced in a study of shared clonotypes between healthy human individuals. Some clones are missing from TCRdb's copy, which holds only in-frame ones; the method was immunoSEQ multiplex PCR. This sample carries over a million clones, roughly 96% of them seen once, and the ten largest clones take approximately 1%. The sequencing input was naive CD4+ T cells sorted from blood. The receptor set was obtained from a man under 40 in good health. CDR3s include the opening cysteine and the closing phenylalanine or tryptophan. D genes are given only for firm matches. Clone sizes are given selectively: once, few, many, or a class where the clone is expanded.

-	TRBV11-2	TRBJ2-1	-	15	TGTGCCAGCAGCCCATCCCAGTTTGAAGACAATGAGCAGTTCTTC	CASSPSQFEDNEQFF
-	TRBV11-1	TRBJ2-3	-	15	TGTGCCAGCAGCCTGAACGCGGGGAGAACGGATACGCAGTATTTT	CASSLNAGRTDTQYF
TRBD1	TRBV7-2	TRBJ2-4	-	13	TGTGCCAGCAGCGGACAGGGGATCGACATTCAGTACTTC	CASSGQGIDIQYF
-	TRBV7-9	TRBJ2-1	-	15	TGTGCCAGCAGCCCTCCTGGAGGGGAAGCGGGCGAGCAGTTCTTC	CASSPPGGEAGEQFF
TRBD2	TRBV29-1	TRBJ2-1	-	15	TGCAGCGCCAGATTGGGACTAGCGGGAGCCCATGAGCAGTTCTTC	CSARLGLAGAHEQFF
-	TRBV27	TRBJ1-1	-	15	TGTGCCAGCAGTTTATCGGGCAGGAGGAACACTGAAGCTTTCTTT	CASSLSGRRNTEAFF
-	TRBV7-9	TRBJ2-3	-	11	TGTGCCAGCAGCTTAACCGATACGCAGTATTTT	CASSLTDTQYF
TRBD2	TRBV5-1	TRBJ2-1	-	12	TGCGCCAGCAGGCTGGGGGGGAATGAGCAGTTCTTC	CASRLGGNEQFF
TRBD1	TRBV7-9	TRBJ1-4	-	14	TGTGCCAGCAGCCTTACAGGGGGCGGTGAAAAACTGTTTTTT	CASSLTGGGEKLFF
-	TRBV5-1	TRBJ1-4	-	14	TGCGCCAGCAGCTTGGCTCCGAATAATGAAAAACTGTTTTTT	CASSLAPNNEKLFF
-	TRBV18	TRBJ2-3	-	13	TGTGCCAGCTCACCACCGGTTAAAGATACGCAGTATTTT	CASSPPVKDTQYF
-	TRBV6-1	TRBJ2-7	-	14	TGTGCCAGCAGTGAATTGGCTAACCCCTACGAGCAGTACTTC	CASSELANPYEQYF
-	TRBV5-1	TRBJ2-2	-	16	TGCGCCAGCAGCTTGGAGGGGACACGGTTGGCCGGGGAGCTGTTTTTT	CASSLEGTRLAGELFF
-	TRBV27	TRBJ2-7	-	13	TGTGCCAGCAGTCGGACGGGTTCCTACGAGCAGTACTTC	CASSRTGSYEQYF
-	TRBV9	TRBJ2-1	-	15	TGTGCCAGCAGCTTGACTACCGGGACCTCGGGGGAGCAGTTCTTC	CASSLTTGTSGEQFF
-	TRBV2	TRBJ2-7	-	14	TGTGCCAGCAGTGTCGGGGCTACTAACTACGAGCAGTACTTC	CASSVGATNYEQYF
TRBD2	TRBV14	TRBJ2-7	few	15	TGTGCCAGCAGCCAAGATCTGACTAGCGGGAGTCGACAGTACTTC	CASSQDLTSGSRQYF
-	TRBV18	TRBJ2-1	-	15	TGTGCCAGCTCACCCGGTAGGGGAGCAAACAATGAGCAGTTCTTC	CASSPGRGANNEQFF
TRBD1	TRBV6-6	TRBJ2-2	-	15	TGTGCCAGCAGTTTTGGGACAGCGAACACCGGGGAGCTGTTTTTT	CASSFGTANTGELFF
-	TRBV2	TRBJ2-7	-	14	TGTGCCAGCAGTGAAGACGGGATTCCATACGAGCAGTACTTC	CASSEDGIPYEQYF
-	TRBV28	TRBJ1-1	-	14	TGTGCCAGCAGTTTAATTGGCATGAACACTGAAGCTTTCTTT	CASSLIGMNTEAFF
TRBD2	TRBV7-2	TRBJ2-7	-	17	TGTGCCAGCAGCTTAGAGATTTCGGGACTAGCCGTTTACGAGCAGTACTTC	CASSLEISGLAVYEQYF
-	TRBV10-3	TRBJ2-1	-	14	TGTGCCATACACGGGGACCCCTCCTACAATGAGCAGTTCTTC	CAIHGDPSYNEQFF
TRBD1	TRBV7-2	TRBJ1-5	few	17	TGTGCCAGCAGCCCCCATTGGGGACAGGGGGGTAGTCAGCCCCAGCATTTT	CASSPHWGQGGSQPQHF
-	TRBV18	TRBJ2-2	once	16	TGTGCCAGCTCACCACGCAGGGCGCCGAACACCGGGGAGCTGTTTTTT	CASSPRRAPNTGELFF
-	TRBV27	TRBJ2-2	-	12	TGTGCCAGCAGTTTGATAACCGGGGAGCTGTTTTTT	CASSLITGELFF
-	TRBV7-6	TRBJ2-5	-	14	TGTGCCAGCAGCTCCGACAGAATCCAAGAGACCCAGTACTTC	CASSSDRIQETQYF